What follows are 15 T cell receptor beta chains derived from one specimen sequenced in a study of CD8+CD57+ T cells in acquired aplastic anemia. Those patients picked for sequencing had displayed CD8+CD57+ cell expansion on flow cytometry. Genomic DNA templated the TCR beta VDJ and CDR3 profiling. From the reads, TCRdb called clonotypes with MiXCR, one entry per CDR3 protein. This sample yields approximately 190,000 distinct CDR3 sequences, of which under 55% are seen a single time; about 8.8% belongs to the top ten. Material for sequencing was sorted CD4+, CD8+, or CD8+CD57+ T cells (not recorded which) from PBMCs. The origin of the receptors is a human donor with aplastic anemia.

This clonotype was seen a handful of times. The chain uses TRBV6-1 and TRBJ2-3; a possible D gene is TRBD1 (6 bases). This CDR3 comprises 15 residues. V lost 6 bases and J 6 bases, leaving 19 bases between the germline ends. Germline-derived CDR1 and CDR2 are MNHNS and SASEGT. CDR3 DNA: TGTGCCAGCAGAGAAACAGGGTTCTCGGGGGATACGCAGTATTTT. This encodes CASRETGFSGDTQYF.

The chain has TRBV10-2 and TRBJ2-7; TRBD2 matches at 8 bases. After removal of 3 bases from V and 3 bases from J, the junction contained 4 bases not matched to a gene. There are 14 residues in the CDR3. Germline V gene lookup returns CDR1 WSHSY and CDR2 SAAADI. The CDR3 reads CASSDGLAGYEQYF. The CDR3, as DNA: TGCGCCAGCAGTGATGGTCTAGCGGGCTACGAGCAGTACTTC.

This clonotype has ten or more counts. This sequence joins TRBV7-3 and TRBJ2-3; maybe TRBD2 (5 bases). Trimming removed 6 bases at V and 1 base at J, with 11 bases between. Germline-derived CDR1 and CDR2 are SGHTA and FQGTGA. The CDR3 runs 14 residues. CDR3 region: CASSSGIGTDTQYF. The CDR3 DNA reads TGTGCCAGCAGTTCGGGGATTGGCACAGATACGCAGTATTTT.

The chain employs TRBV5-5 and TRBJ1-2; D gene ambiguous. Germline V gene lookup returns CDR1 SGHKS and CDR2 YYEKEE (reference sequence). Between the trimmed V and J ends, which lost 1 base and 3 bases, there was a span of 10 bases. The CDR3 has 14 amino acids. The CDR3 here is CASSLQYGDYGYTF. In nucleotides, the CDR3 is TGTGCCAGCAGCTTGCAGTACGGGGACTATGGCTACACCTTC.

This rearrangement joins TRBV24-1 to TRBJ2-3, with D unclear. Germline V gene data show CDR1 as KGHDR and CDR2 as SFDVKD. This CDR3 has 13 amino acids. Between the trimmed V and J ends, which lost 3 bases and 4 bases, there was a span of 7 bases. The CDR3 DNA reads as TGTGCCACCAGTGATCCTGTAGCAGATACGCAGTATTTT. This gives the protein CATSDPVADTQYF.

This clonotype was seen repeatedly, ten times or more. This chain uses TRBV10-3 with TRBJ2-7, with 7 nucleotides matching TRBD1. CDR1 ENHRY and CDR2 SYGVKD come from the germline V gene. This CDR3 has 13 residues. Trimming cost V 6 bases and J 5 bases; bases outside gene matches: 7. The CDR3 loop reads CAISRQGSDEQYF. The CDR3 nucleotides are TGTGCCATCAGCAGACAGGGTAGCGACGAGCAGTACTTC.

V gene TRBV20-1 combines with J gene TRBJ2-7; 9 bases are shared with TRBD1. V dropped 6 bases and J dropped 3; count of bases not matched to a gene: 6. CDR1 is DFQATT and CDR2 is SNEGSKA in the germline V gene (reference sequence). The CDR3 extends over 13 amino acids. CDR3 in DNA: TGCAGTGCCACCACAGGGGGCCACTACGAGCAGTACTTC. Amino acid sequence: CSATTGGHYEQYF.

Remarks on this clonotype: The junction and the germline gene differ at one end; a read error may be behind it. V is TRBV2 and J is TRBJ2-7; D unresolved. Germline V gene data show CDR1 as SNHLY and CDR2 as FYNNEI. The CDR3 has 14 residues. The CDR3 sequence is CASCDLGKYCEQDF. CDR3 in DNA: TGTGCCAGCTGTGACTTGGGGAAATATTGCGAGCAGGACTTC.

V gene TRBV19 combines with J gene TRBJ2-7; tentatively, D is TRBD2 (5 bases). Germline CDR1 LNHDA, CDR2 SQIVND (reference sequence). V lost 7 bases to trimming and J lost 0 bases, with 16 bases between them. The CDR3 is 15 amino acids. The CDR3 DNA follows: TGTGCCAGTACCCAGGCGGTGGGGAGCTCCTACGAGCAGTACTTC. The encoded protein is CASTQAVGSSYEQYF.

This chain connects TRBV19 to TRBJ1-1, with a tentative D call TRBD1 (6 bases). Germline loops: CDR1 LNHDA, CDR2 SQIVND (reference sequence). This CDR3 has 16 residues. V was pared by 5 bases and J by 4 bases, with 20 bases between. The CDR3 sequence is CASSSSTGLGGTEAFF. The CDR3 nucleotides are TGTGCCAGTAGTTCCAGCACAGGGCTGGGAGGCACTGAAGCTTTCTTT.

The chain employs TRBV10-3 and TRBJ2-7; TRBD2 aligns across 8 bases. The CDR3 totals 13 residues. Losses at the gene ends were 10 bases for V and 2 bases for J; bases not matched to a gene: 7. CDR1 ENHRY and CDR2 SYGVKD come from the germline V gene. The CDR3: CASSQGLAYEQYF. The CDR3 DNA follows: TGTGCCAGCAGCCAGGGACTAGCCTACGAGCAGTACTTC.

The chain has TRBV7-9 and TRBJ2-5; D gene uncertain. CDR1 SEHNR and CDR2 FQNEAQ come from the germline V gene (reference sequence). V was trimmed by 1 base and J by 7 bases, leaving 10 bases between them. The CDR3 consists of 13 residues. The CDR3 is CASSLGLDGTQYF. Here the CDR3 DNA reads TGTGCCAGCAGCTTAGGGCTAGATGGGACCCAGTACTTC.

There are a few counts of this clonotype. The CDR3 sequence: CSATRTIGDSPLHF. The CDR3 DNA reads as TGCAGTGCCACTAGGACCATCGGGGATTCACCCCTCCACTTT. This rearrangement joins TRBV20-1 to TRBJ1-6, with D unresolved. Trimming took 6 bases from V and 8 from J, leaving 17 bases between them. Germline V gene sequence: CDR1 DFQATT, CDR2 SNEGSKA (reference sequence). CDR3 length: 14 residues.

V and J are TRBV19 and TRBJ2-7; maybe TRBD1 (6 bases). The CDR3 totals 11 residues. Germline loops: CDR1 LNHDA, CDR2 SQIVND (reference sequence). V shed 10 bases and J shed 4 bases, with 11 bases lying between them. Written as DNA, the CDR3 is TGTGCCACCAAGGACAGATACGAGCAGTACTTC. It yields the protein CATKDRYEQYF.

This clonotype was recorded at least ten times. The rearrangement uses TRBV7-8 and TRBJ2-3, with TRBD2 matching 12 bases. Germline CDR1 and CDR2: SGHVS and FQNEAQ. The CDR3 runs 15 residues. V was pared by 5 bases and J by 4 bases, with 4 bases of the junction left unmatched. DNA for the CDR3: TGTGCCAGCAGCCCGACTAGCGGGAGATCAGATACGCAGTATTTT. This encodes CASSPTSGRSDTQYF.